This TCR beta chain emerged from a study of cytomegalovirus exposure and HLA in healthy donors. Both 60 Vbeta primers and 13 Jbeta primers went into the PCR. Generated by immunoSEQ multiplex PCR, the TCRdb table keeps only in-frame clones and is missing some. Among 100,000 to 150,000 clones listed, 7% to 9.5% were seen once. This clone has more than one count but fewer than ten. The antigen remains undetermined. General study points: The CMV antigen specificity of a few CMV-associated chains was confirmed through in vitro analysis. Donor immune exposure was known only as CMV serostatus. A missense DCLRE1C variant was associated with V- and J-gene trimming of TCR beta chains in a later analysis, and an independent cohort replicated the association.

The germline CDR1 and CDR2 sequences are GTSNPN and SVGIG (reference sequence). Trimming removed 4 bases at V and 9 bases at J, with 10 bases between. CDR3 size: 12 residues. The sequenced sample was PBMCs. This clonotype was obtained from a woman in her thirties or forties in good health and CMV-seropositive. V and J are TRBV30 and TRBJ1-6; D call uncertain. The CDR3 DNA follows: TGTGCCTGGAAAGTCTGGCCTTCACCCCTCCACTTT. Its protein product is CAWKVWPSPLHF.